The rows below give T cell receptor beta chains drawn from one sample of a study of blood T cell repertoires in COVID-19. Assay: immunoSEQ multiplex PCR; the TCRdb copy retains only in-frame clones and omits some. The table has 250,000 to 300,000 clones, 89% seen once. The material sequenced was peripheral blood. These receptors all come from a man between 45 and 60 years old with acute or convalescent COVID-19. Both conserved end residues are part of each CDR3.

TRBV30	13	TRBJ2-1	CAWTQTDYNEQFF
TRBV5-5	17	TRBJ2-3	CASTLLPGTGGADTQYF
TRBV5-5	16	TRBJ1-1	CASSPRDSRFNTEAFF
TRBV2	14	TRBJ2-7	CASIGYRVQYEQYF
TRBV28	14	TRBJ1-5	CASSLVTGYQPQHF
TRBV18	13	TRBJ2-7	CASSPPAGGEQYF
TRBV25-1	16	TRBJ2-1	CASSERTGVSYNEQFF
TRBV5-6	14	TRBJ2-7	CASSFGGSSYEQYF
TRBV3-1/TRBV3-2	13	TRBJ1-1	CASSATGVQGAFF
TRBV7-9	16	TRBJ2-7	CASSSPGLAGPYEQYF
TRBV12-3/TRBV12-4	12	TRBJ2-5	CASSLTGETQYF
TRBV5-4	15	TRBJ2-7	CASSHSGGLTYEQYF
TRBV5-1	13	TRBJ1-1	CASSLGHSPEAFF
TRBV5-1	15	TRBJ2-1	CASSQGQGTYNEQFF
TRBV19	14	TRBJ1-1	CASSIGQVNTEAFF
TRBV29-1	15	TRBJ1-2	CSVEDLVGRDYGYTF
TRBV4-1	16	TRBJ2-1	CASSLTTSGGHNEQFF
TRBV7-3	16	TRBJ2-1	CASSLKGGLAYNEQFF
TRBV5-6	18	TRBJ2-1	CASSPPSSGTFSYNEQFF
TRBV12-5	19	TRBJ2-6	CASGPISPTGRAGANVLTF
TRBV27	17	TRBJ2-7	CASSFRPPGQGAYEQYF
TRBV5-6	12	TRBJ2-1	CASSKDSNEQFF
TRBV5-1	15	TRBJ2-1	CASSLGLAAYNEQFF
TRBV3-1/TRBV3-2	13	TRBJ1-5	CASSMGGIQPQHF
TRBV11-3	15	TRBJ2-5	CASSLGRGWQETQYF
TRBV13	13	TRBJ1-6	CASSSRGEGSLHF
TRBV24-1	16	TRBJ2-3	CATSAAGGFSTDTQYF
TRBV5-4	15	TRBJ2-1	CASSLTSGVYNEQFF
TRBV20-1	14	TRBJ2-3	CSASRLAGVDTQYF
TRBV18	12	TRBJ2-7	CASSPSSGEQYF
TRBV5-8	14	TRBJ2-7	CASRFTPNSYEQYF
TRBV19	13	TRBJ2-3	CASSTTSVDTQYF
TRBV6-1	12	TRBJ2-3	CASSEVGDTQYF
TRBV2	13	TRBJ2-7	CASSAAYSYEQYF
TRBV5-1	13	TRBJ1-1	CASSLGENTEAFF
TRBV7-9	15	TRBJ2-2	CASSLLQGHTGELFF
TRBV10-1	16	TRBJ2-1	CASSPWVAGGLNEQFF
TRBV6-1	16	TRBJ1-3	CASSEASAETGNTIYF
TRBV12-3/TRBV12-4	13	TRBJ1-2	CASSTPGNYGYTF
TRBV4-1	13	TRBJ2-3	CASSLLIGDTQYF
TRBV20-1	13	TRBJ1-1	CSASRSGRAEAFF
TRBV7-9	13	TRBJ1-4	CASSGQGREKLFF
TRBV19	16	TRBJ1-1	CASSIFGRGLNTEAFF
TRBV7-2	14	TRBJ1-5	CASSFPGHGQPQHF
TRBV9	13	TRBJ2-1	CASALSSYNEQFF
TRBV2	20	TRBJ1-6	CASSEAGAGKNFHLNSPLHF
TRBV9	15	TRBJ2-1	CASSVVGEGDNEQFF
TRBV4-1	17	TRBJ2-1	CASSQDDRGQSYNEQFF
TRBV7-9	13	TRBJ1-1	CASSPYRGSEAFF
TRBV14	13	TRBJ2-7	CASRELAGDEQYF
TRBV5-8	15	TRBJ1-3	CASSFVRSSGNTIYF
TRBV5-6	12	TRBJ2-5	CASSPGWETQYF